The sequence of this TCR beta chain was determined in a study of control samples from healthy donors and cancer patients. Germline lookup yields CDR1 MNHNS and CDR2 SASEGT. Between the trimmed V and J ends, which lost 1 base and 6 bases, there was a span of 6 bases. The CDR3 is 13 residues long. Generated by immunoSEQ multiplex PCR, the TCRdb table keeps only in-frame clones and is missing some. The table shows roughly 90,000 clones, with roughly four fifths occurring only once. The receptor comes from a woman aged 55-70 years in good health. The sequenced sample was blood. The gene calls are TRBV6-1 and TRBJ2-2; the D is unclear. The CDR3 here is CASSEGRPGELFF. The CDR3 nucleotides are TGTGCCAGCAGTGAAGGAAGGCCCGGGGAGCTGTTTTTT.